This T cell receptor beta chain was found in a study of cytomegalovirus exposure and HLA in healthy donors. The donors were members of the validation cohort comprising approximately 110 subjects, separate from the roughly 730-subject first cohort. TCRdb's copy holds only in-frame clones and misses some; the assay was immunoSEQ multiplex PCR. Of roughly 180,000 clones in the sample, more than 75% are singletons; the top ten hold roughly 7%. Looked up from germline, CDR1 is MNHNS and CDR2 is SASEGT. V dropped 4 bases and J dropped 4 bases, with 13 bases sitting between them. This CDR3 contains 14 residues.

Sequenced sample: PBMCs. The J gene is TRBJ2-5, the V gene TRBV6-1; the D gene is possibly TRBD2 (6 bases). This receptor was taken from a man aged 18-30 years in good health and CMV-seropositive. CDR3 bases: TGTGCCAGCAGTGCGGGGGTGGGGGGAGAGACCCAGTACTTC. As protein: CASSAGVGGETQYF.